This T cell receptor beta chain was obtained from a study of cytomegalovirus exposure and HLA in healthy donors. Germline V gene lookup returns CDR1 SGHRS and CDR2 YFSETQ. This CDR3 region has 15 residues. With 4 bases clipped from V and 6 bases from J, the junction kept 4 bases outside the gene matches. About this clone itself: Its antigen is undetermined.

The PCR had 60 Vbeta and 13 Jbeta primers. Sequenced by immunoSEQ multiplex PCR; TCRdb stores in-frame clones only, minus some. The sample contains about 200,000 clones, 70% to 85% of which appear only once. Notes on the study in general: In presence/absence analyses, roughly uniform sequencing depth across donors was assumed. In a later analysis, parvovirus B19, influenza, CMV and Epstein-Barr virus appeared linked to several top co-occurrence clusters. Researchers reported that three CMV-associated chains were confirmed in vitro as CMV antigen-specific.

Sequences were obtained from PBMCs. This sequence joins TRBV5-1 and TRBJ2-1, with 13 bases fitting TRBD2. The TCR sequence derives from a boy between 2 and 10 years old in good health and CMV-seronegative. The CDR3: CASSVGLAGINEQFF. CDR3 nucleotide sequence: TGCGCCAGCAGCGTGGGACTAGCGGGGATCAATGAGCAGTTCTTC.